The 20 T cell receptor beta chains reported below all come from one sample, sequenced in a study of vaccination effects on CD4 cells after COVID-19 (dated by TCRdb to between 2021 and 2024). The ViraFEST assay stimulated PBMC with viral peptide pools and then used TCR sequencing to identify antigen-specific CD4+ T cell clonotypes by expansion. After approximately 11 days of culture, CD4+ T cells were isolated with the EasySep CD4+ T cell isolation kit. Each participant received two doses of an mRNA SARS-CoV-2 vaccine, either BNT162b2 or mRNA-1273. The library was made by the immunoSEQ multiplex PCR assay. TCRdb limited this immuneACCESS table to in-frame rearrangements with V and J called. A share of clones is missing; checked studies link under half to unresolved V genes, and the rest is unexplained. The sample table lists fewer than 85,000 clones, roughly 80% of them with a count of one. The ten largest clones capture around 0.94% of the sample.

The antigens of these receptors remain unknown. Sample: CD4+ T cells from PBMCs cultured with HCoV-OC43 spike peptides, taken after COVID-19 vaccination. What the cell subset or site label conveys for this sample: HCoV-OC43 spike overlapping peptide pool stimulation. The receptor set was obtained from a human donor who received a COVID-19 vaccine.

The rearrangement uses TRBV19 and TRBJ2-5; D is undetermined. The V gene lost 4 bases and the J gene lost 1 base, with 7 bases spanning the gap. The length of the CDR3 is 13 residues. Germline V CDR1 and CDR2: LNHDA, SQIVND (reference sequence). The CDR3 protein is CASSNRAQETQYF. CDR3 bases: TGTGCCAGTAGTAACCGGGCCCAAGAGACCCAGTACTTC.

This clone has just a few counts. At one of its ends the junction is not consistent with the germline gene, which may arise from a read error. The CDR3 reads CASSQSRRVGYGYTF. The CDR3 bases are TGCGCCAGCAGCCAATCGCGCAGGGTAGGATATGGCTACACCTTC. The chain combines TRBV23-1 with TRBJ1-2; D is possibly TRBD1 (5 bases). TRBV23-1 counts as an open reading frame of uncertain function. This CDR3 comprises 15 residues.

J is TRBJ2-1 and V is TRBV9, with D perhaps matching TRBD1 or TRBD2 (6 bases each). The CDR3 spans 15 residues. Germline V gene sequence: CDR1 SGDLS, CDR2 YYNGEE. Trimming cost V 0 bases and J 5 bases, with 12 bases left between them. The CDR3 DNA reads as TGTGCCAGCAGCGTAGGATGGGGGGACAACAATGAGCAGTTCTTC. It encodes CASSVGWGDNNEQFF.

The chain couples TRBV30 to TRBJ1-2; D is possibly TRBD1 (5 bases). This CDR3 is built from 14 residues. In germline, CDR1 is GTSNPN, CDR2 SVGIG (reference sequence). Trimming left V 5 bases short and J 8 bases short, with 21 bases between. The CDR3 DNA is TGTGCCTGGGCCGGAATAGGGAGGGGTTGGGGCTACACCTTC. Protein product: CAWAGIGRGWGYTF.

The V and J genes are TRBV7-8 and TRBJ1-2; D is unclear. This CDR3 comprises 13 residues. V was cut by 1 base and J by 11 bases, with 14 bases left in between. The V gene's germline CDR1 is SGHVS and CDR2 FQNEAQ. For the CDR3, the DNA is TGTGCCAGCAGCTTAGAATTACGAGCGGCGTACACCTTC. Protein product: CASSLELRAAYTF.

The rearrangement uses TRBV28 and TRBJ2-2, with D perhaps TRBD1 (6 bases). This CDR3 contains 15 residues. V gave up 1 base and J gave up 4 bases, with 10 bases separating them. Germline CDR1 and CDR2: MDHEN and SYDVKM. CDR3 sequence (DNA): TGTGCCAGCAGTTTATTGGGGGCGGCCACCGGGGAGCTGTTTTTT. Encoded protein: CASSLLGAATGELFF. Full variable domain (rest looked up from reference TRBV28 and TRBJ2-2): DVKVTQSSRYLVKRTGEKVFLECVQDMDHENMFWYRQDPGLGLRLIYFSYDVKMKEKGDIPEGYSVSREKKERFSLILESASTNQTSMYLCASSLLGAATGELFFGEGSRLTVL.

This chain links TRBV2 with TRBJ1-5, with a tentative D call TRBD1 (5 bases). The ends were cut back, 6 bases at V and 3 bases at J, with 9 bases in the middle. This CDR3 is built from 13 residues. The germline V gene has CDR1 SNHLY and CDR2 FYNNEI. CDR3: CASRDNPNQPQHF. In nucleotides, the CDR3 is TGTGCCAGCAGGGACAACCCCAATCAGCCCCAGCATTTT.

The J gene is TRBJ1-5, the V gene TRBV18; 8 bases line up with TRBD1. The length of the CDR3 is 15 residues. Germline CDR1 and CDR2: KGHSH and LQKENI. V shed 5 bases and J 7 bases; nucleotides not matched to a gene: 10. Written as DNA, the CDR3 is TGTGCCAGCTCATTGGGACAGGTGGTTTGGCAGCCCCAGCATTTT. It codes for CASSLGQVVWQPQHF.

The gene calls are TRBV14 and TRBJ2-3, with 15 bases that match TRBD2. V shed 6 bases and J 3 bases; nucleotides not matched to a gene: 4. The CDR3 sequence is 16 residues long. CDR1 SGHDN and CDR2 FVKESK come from the germline V gene. The CDR3 DNA sequence: TGTGCCAGCAGGGCCGGGACTAGCGGGGGGACAGATACGCAGTATTTT. Translation: CASRAGTSGGTDTQYF.

The chain joins TRBV9 to TRBJ1-6, with TRBD1 as a possible D gene (5 bases). The V end lost 7 bases, the J end lost 0 bases, and 17 bases lay between the germline ends. The CDR3 has 17 residues. In germline, CDR1 is SGDLS, CDR2 YYNGEE. CDR3 DNA: TGTGCCAGCGCCCGGGACTTTGAGAGCTCCTATAATTCACCCCTCCACTTT. As protein: CASARDFESSYNSPLHF.

The rearrangement joins TRBV3-1 (or the pseudogene TRBV3-2) to TRBJ1-6; 7 nucleotides match TRBD1. Germline V gives CDR1 LGHDT, CDR2 YNNKEL (reference sequence). After removal of 6 bases from V and 10 bases from J, the junction contained 12 bases not matched to a gene. The CDR3 covers 15 residues. CDR3 DNA: TGTGCCAGCAGGCCTTCGGGACAGCACGTATCACCCCTCCACTTT. This sequence encodes CASRPSGQHVSPLHF.

In its sample, this clone was seen once. The V gene is TRBV7-2, the J gene TRBJ1-1; 8 bases line up with TRBD1. This CDR3 contains 15 residues. Germline V gene data show CDR1 as SGHTA and CDR2 as FQGNSA. V lost 3 bases, J lost 4 bases, and 7 bases stayed unmatched. This CDR3 reads CASSFRDRSVTEAFF. CDR3 nucleotide sequence: TGTGCCAGCAGCTTCCGGGACAGGTCTGTCACTGAAGCTTTCTTT.

The chain recombines TRBV7-3 with TRBJ2-2; maybe TRBD2 (7 bases). Trimming cost V 4 bases and J 0 bases, with 15 bases left between them. Germline V gene lookup returns CDR1 SGHTA and CDR2 FQGTGA. This CDR3 is 17 amino acids long. CDR3 amino acids: CASSSMGGGANTGELFF. CDR3 nucleotide sequence: TGTGCCAGCAGCTCCATGGGAGGGGGGGCGAACACCGGGGAGCTGTTTTTT. The whole variable domain, remainder taken from reference TRBV7-3 and TRBJ2-2, is GAGVSQTPSNKVTEKGKYVELRCDPISGHTALYWYRQSLGQGPEFLIYFQGTGAADDSGLPNDRFFAVRPEGSVSTLKIQRTERGDSAVYLCASSSMGGGANTGELFFGEGSRLTVL.

The chain combines TRBV2 with TRBJ2-2; D gene uncertain. Trimming took 3 bases from V and 4 from J, leaving 9 bases between them. Germline CDR1 reads SNHLY; CDR2 reads FYNNEI. The CDR3 runs 14 residues. Here the CDR3 reads CASSDFLSTGELFF. The CDR3 nucleotides are TGTGCCAGCAGTGATTTTCTGAGCACCGGGGAGCTGTTTTTT.

The V and J genes are TRBV6-4 and TRBJ2-3, with 8 bases identical to TRBD2. Per germline, CDR1 MRHNA and CDR2 SNTAGT. V trimming: 5 bases; J trimming: 4 bases; junction bases outside the gene matches: 8. The CDR3 runs to 15 residues. CDR3 residues: CASSLTGTSSDTQYF. CDR3 nucleotides: TGTGCCAGCAGTTTAACCGGGACTAGTTCAGATACGCAGTATTTT.

This rearrangement joins TRBV10-3 to TRBJ2-7, with D unclear. There are 15 residues in the CDR3. V lost 5 bases and J lost 1, with 15 bases in between. Per the germline V gene, CDR1 is ENHRY and CDR2 is SYGVKD. The CDR3 here is CAISSPPDGSYEQYV. The DNA of the CDR3 is TGTGCCATCAGTAGCCCACCGGACGGATCCTACGAGCAGTACGTC.

J is TRBJ1-3 and V is TRBV5-1; D possibly corresponds to TRBD1 (6 bases). Trimming stripped 4 bases from V and 0 bases from J, with 14 bases between. CDR3 length: 16 amino acids. Looked up from germline, CDR1 is SGHRS and CDR2 is YFSETQ. The CDR3 coding sequence is TGCGCCAGCAGCCCTCGCTCAGGGGACTCTGGAAACACCATATATTTT. This gives the protein CASSPRSGDSGNTIYF.

This sequence joins TRBV4-1 and TRBJ2-6; no reliable D call. V lost 0 bases and J 0 bases, leaving 9 bases between the germline ends. The CDR3 is 17 amino acids. Per the germline V gene, CDR1 is MGHRA and CDR2 is YSYEKL. The CDR3 here is CASSQEFVVSGANVLTF. The CDR3 DNA is TGCGCCAGCAGCCAAGAATTCGTGGTCTCTGGGGCCAACGTCCTGACTTTC.

The rearrangement uses TRBV11-3 and TRBJ2-7, with 12 bases identical to TRBD2. V lost 4 bases, J lost 3 bases, and 7 bases stayed unmatched. This CDR3 spans 16 amino acids. Germline V gene data show CDR1 as SGHNT and CDR2 as YENEEA. The chain's CDR3 is CASSSARLAGVYEQYV. CDR3 DNA: TGTGCCAGCAGCTCGGCTCGACTAGCGGGGGTCTACGAGCAGTACGTC.

The chain is built from TRBV10-2 and TRBJ2-5, with D possibly being TRBD2 (5 bases). The CDR3 covers 14 residues. Trimming pared 6 bases from V and 2 bases from J, leaving 13 bases between. CDR1 and CDR2 (germline): WSHSY, SAAADI. CDR3 nucleotides: TGCGCCAGCAGCACTAGTTCTGGGCAAGAGACCCAGTACTTC. As protein: CASSTSSGQETQYF.